This TCR beta chain was retrieved from a study of metastatic and nonmetastatic thyroid tumors. Germline values: CDR1 SNHLY, CDR2 FYNNEI. The CDR3 runs to 16 residues. Original data processing: Between-group CDR3 differences, defined by clinicopathological status, yielded a distant-metastasis classifier for papillary thyroid cancer. TCRdb re-called the PCR reads through MiXCR. The V and J calls follow TCRdb's processing rather than the paper's. The table records 21,000 or so clones, 9.5% to 12% of them present only once. Patients had received no treatment of any kind before thyroid surgery. On this clone: A much larger clone lies a single base off, so this may be a read error.

What was sequenced was blood. The chain carries TRBV2 and TRBJ2-1, with TRBD2 matching 10 bases. The sequence derives from a female donor with papillary thyroid cancer or a benign thyroid nodule (not recorded which). Some clones in this sample may be carry-over from other donors' samples. The CDR3 DNA sequence: TGTGCCAGCTCCGGACTAGCGGTTAGGATAGGCAATGAGCAGTTATTC. This sequence encodes CASSGLAVRIGNEQLF.